These T cell receptor beta chains were read from a single sample in a study of regulatory T cells in long-lasting Graves disease. TCRdb independently ran MiXCR on the multiplex PCR reads; one entry per CDR3 protein. The table lists 350,000 to 500,000 distinct CDR3 sequences, approximately 16% of them singletons. A further study also used this sample, focusing on T cells in Graves' hyperthyroidism and ophthalmopathy.

Sequencing was performed on peripheral blood mononuclear cells (PBMCs), taken at new diagnosis, from a patient treated with antithyroid drugs. These receptors came from a woman aged 18-30 years with Graves disease. The CDR3 runs from the conserved cysteine through the conserved F or W. The D gene is left open where the match is weak. Clone size is stated in some rows and not others, as once, few, many or a class when expanded.

>NA|TRBV20-1|NA|TRBJ2-7
CSAPRESYEQYF
TGCAGTGCCCCACGGGAATCCTACGAGCAGTACTTC
>many|TRBV13|NA|TRBJ1-2
CASSLGQGYGYGYTF
TGTGCCAGCAGCTTAGGACAGGGTTACGGCTATGGCTACACCTTC
>many|TRBV12-3/TRBV12-4|NA|TRBJ2-5
CASRWGSETQYF
TGTGCCAGCAGATGGGGGTCCGAGACCCAGTACTTC
>NA|TRBV6-1|TRBD1|TRBJ1-1
CASNRLGTGGLEAFF
TGTGCCAGCAACAGATTAGGGACAGGGGGCCTTGAAGCTTTCTTT
>many|TRBV20-1|TRBD2|TRBJ2-1
CSASVLAGGVNEQFF
TGCAGTGCTAGCGTTCTAGCGGGAGGGGTAAATGAGCAGTTCTTC
>many|TRBV13|TRBD1|TRBJ1-2
CASSRTGGGYGYTF
TGTGCCAGCAGCCGGACAGGGGGTGGATATGGCTACACCTTC
>NA|TRBV20-1|TRBD1|TRBJ1-6
CSARTGGLSYNSPLHF
TGCAGTGCTAGAACAGGGGGCTTATCCTATAATTCACCCCTCCACTTT
>many|TRBV28|NA|TRBJ1-1
CATSLPYAVWKAFF
TGTGCCACCTCACTTCCGTACGCAGTTTGGAAAGCTTTCTTT
>many|TRBV10-3|NA|TRBJ1-2
CAIRDGQFYGYTF
TGTGCCATCAGGGATGGACAGTTCTATGGCTACACCTTC
>many|TRBV20-1|TRBD2|TRBJ2-1
CSARGNLASGTGRNEQFF
TGCAGTGCTAGAGGAAACCTCGCTAGCGGGACCGGCCGCAATGAGCAGTTCTTC
>few|TRBV7-2|NA|TRBJ2-1
CASSPQGLSNEQFF
TGTGCCAGCAGCCCACAGGGTTTGAGTAATGAGCAGTTCTTC
>few|TRBV19|TRBD1|TRBJ1-5
CASSIERQGPKDQPQHF
TGTGCCAGTAGTATAGAGAGACAGGGCCCGAAGGACCAGCCCCAGCATTTT
>NA|TRBV7-3|NA|TRBJ2-3
CASSNLGYTQYF
TGTGCCAGCAGCAACCTCGGATATACGCAGTATTTT
>many|TRBV12-3/TRBV12-4|NA|TRBJ2-1
CASSADRSSYNEQFF
TGTGCCAGCAGTGCAGACAGGAGCTCCTACAATGAGCAGTTCTTC
>many|TRBV12-3/TRBV12-4|TRBD1|TRBJ1-2
CASSLGTGGAYGYTF
TGTGCCAGCAGTTTAGGGACAGGGGGCGCCTATGGCTACACCTTC
>NA|TRBV7-8|TRBD2|TRBJ2-3
CASSPRLASTDTQYF
TGTGCCAGCAGCCCACGACTAGCGAGCACAGATACGCAGTATTTT